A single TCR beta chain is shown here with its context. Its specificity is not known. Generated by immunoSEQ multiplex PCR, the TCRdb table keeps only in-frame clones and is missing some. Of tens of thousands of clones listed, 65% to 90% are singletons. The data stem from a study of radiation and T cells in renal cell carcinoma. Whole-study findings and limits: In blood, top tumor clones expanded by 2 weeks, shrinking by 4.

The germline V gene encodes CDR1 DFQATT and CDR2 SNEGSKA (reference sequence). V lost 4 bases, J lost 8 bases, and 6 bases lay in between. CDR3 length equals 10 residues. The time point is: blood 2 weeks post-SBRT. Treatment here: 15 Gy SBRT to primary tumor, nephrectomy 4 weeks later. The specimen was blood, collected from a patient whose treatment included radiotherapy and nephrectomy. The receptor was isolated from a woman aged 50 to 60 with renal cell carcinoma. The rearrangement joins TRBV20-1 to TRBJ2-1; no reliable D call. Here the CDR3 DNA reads TGCAGTGCTAATGGCTATGAGCAGTTCTTC. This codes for CSANGYEQFF.